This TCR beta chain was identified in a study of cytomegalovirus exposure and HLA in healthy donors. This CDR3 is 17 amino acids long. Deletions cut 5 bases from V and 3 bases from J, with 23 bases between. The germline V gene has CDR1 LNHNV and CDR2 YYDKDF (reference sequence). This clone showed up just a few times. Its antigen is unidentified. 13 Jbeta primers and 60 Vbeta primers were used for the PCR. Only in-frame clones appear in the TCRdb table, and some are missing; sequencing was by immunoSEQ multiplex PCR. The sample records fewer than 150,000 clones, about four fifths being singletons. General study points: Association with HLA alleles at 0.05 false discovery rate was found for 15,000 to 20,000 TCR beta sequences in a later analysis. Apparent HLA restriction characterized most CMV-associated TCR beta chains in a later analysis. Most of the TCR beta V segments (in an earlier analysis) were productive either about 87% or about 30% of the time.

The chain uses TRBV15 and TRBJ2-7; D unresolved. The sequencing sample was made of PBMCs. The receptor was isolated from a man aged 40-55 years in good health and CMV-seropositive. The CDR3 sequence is CATSEIGEFRVGYEQYF. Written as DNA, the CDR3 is TGTGCCACCAGCGAGATCGGAGAATTCCGGGTGGGCTACGAGCAGTACTTC.